The source of this TCR beta chain is a study of OX40 agonist ivuxolimab in advanced cancers. For context, the study as a whole: Ivuxolimab was a fully human IgG2 agonistic monoclonal antibody targeting the costimulatory receptor OX40 (CD134). Intravenous ivuxolimab was administered to patients every 2 weeks at six dose levels: 0.01, 0.1, 0.3, 1.5, 3 and 10 mg/kg. Of the 50 to 55 patients in dose escalation, about 20 had hepatocellular carcinoma, some 15 had melanoma, 9 had renal cell carcinoma and 9 had head and neck cancer. The dose-escalation cohort was around 83% male with a mean age of about 54 years, ranging from 23 to 79. Patients were allowed to have had prior anti-PD-1, anti-PD-L1 or anti-CTLA-4 therapy, and approximately 41% of the dose-escalation patients had previously received checkpoint inhibitors. Partial responses occurred in three dose-escalation patients: two with cutaneous melanoma and one with hepatocellular carcinoma. The point of sequencing TCRbeta in the periphery was to test whether ivuxolimab changed TCR sequence diversity and drove clonal T-cell expansion. The paper reports the monotherapy dose-escalation portion (N of about 54 patients) of the phase I ivuxolimab trial.

The full study reports these points: Which antigens the clonally expanded peripheral T cells were specific for was not determined. Low levels of normalized T-cell clonal expansion were also seen in some patients who did not respond. Partial responders in the 0.1-3.0 mg/kg groups had among the lowest normalized peripheral clonal expansion, especially among CD8+ T cells. At doses from 0.1 to 3.0 mg/kg, clonal expansion was seen in both CD4+ and CD8+ blood T cells between baseline and week 6. After ivuxolimab, expanded clones were on average more numerous among CD8+ T cells than among CD4+ T cells.

The trial excluded patients who had a history of autoimmune disease or were on systemic immunosuppression. Peripheral blood for TCR sequencing was collected from all dose cohorts at baseline, on cycle 4 day 1, and on cycle 7 day 1. Samples were obtained from an open-label, multicenter, first-in-human phase I dose-escalation trial of ivuxolimab. Adults with locally advanced or metastatic melanoma, renal cell carcinoma, hepatocellular carcinoma or head and neck squamous cell carcinoma were enrolled in the trial. CD4+ and CD8+ T cells were sorted separately from peripheral blood before TCR sequencing. To sequence the TCRbeta CDR3 region, genomic DNA was isolated from the sorted cells. TCRbeta CDR3 regions were sequenced using the immunoSEQ Assay. Held by TCRdb, this immuneACCESS table contains in-frame sequences only and omits some clones. Under half of the omission traces to an unresolved V gene where checked; the cause of the rest is unknown. The sample table lists roughly 46,000 clones, about 90% of them with a count of one. The ten largest clonotypes hold more than 55% of the sample.

For this clone: No cognate antigen has been identified for it. There are no base qualities to consult, and no much larger clone falls within one base.

This receptor was identified in an adult with an advanced solid tumor such as melanoma, head and neck, liver or kidney cancer. Sequenced material: CD4+ or CD8+ T cells sorted from blood, taken in a trial of the OX40 agonist ivuxolimab.

The DNA sequence reads TGCGCCAGCAGCTTGGTGAGCACTGAAGCTTTCTTT. It translates as CASSLVSTEAFF. Recombination joined TRBV5-1 with TRBJ1-1, with no reliable assignment of the D segment. V is clipped by 0 bases and J by 4 bases, and the sequence between their germline boundaries is 4 bases long. From the germline V gene, CDR1 is SGHRS and CDR2 is YFSETQ. The CDR3, from cysteine to phenylalanine, totals 12 residues. The CDR3 DNA has 36 bases and is translated from base 1. The variable domain in full, with residues beyond the CDR3 obtained from the reference TRBV5-1 and TRBJ1-1 genes, is KAGVTQTPRYLIKTRGQQVTLSCSPISGHRSVSWYQQTPGQGLQFLFEYFSETQRNKGNFPGRFSGRQFSNSRSEMNVSTLELGDSALYLCASSLVSTEAFFGQGTRLTVV.